The 21 T cell receptor beta chains below all came from one sample that was sequenced in a study of a mutant IDH1 vaccine in newly diagnosed glioma. Time point defined: week 35, safety follow-up. A 20-mer mutant IDH1 peptide at 300 ug was injected subcutaneously with topical imiquimod. Antigen specificity for these receptors is unknown. The table came from immunoSEQ multiplex PCR; TCRdb's copy has only in-frame clones and leaves some out. This sample has tens of thousands of clones, with around 80% found just once. The sample here was PBMCs, taken from a glioma patient whose treatment included an IDH1 peptide vaccine. The source of these receptors is a man aged 40-50 years with glioma.

The chain has TRBV29-1 and TRBJ1-5, with a weak D call TRBD1 (5 bases). The CDR3 loop spans 14 amino acids. CDR1 and CDR2 (germline): SQVTM, ANQGSEA. CDR3 DNA: TGCAGGCAACCGGGGACCTCGGGCAATCAGCCCCAGCATTTT. This encodes CRQPGTSGNQPQHF.

The V gene is TRBV19, the J gene TRBJ2-6; tentative D call: TRBD2 (6 bases). CDR1 is LNHDA and CDR2 is SQIVND in the germline V gene (reference sequence). The ends were cut back, 4 bases at V and 2 bases at J, with 15 bases in the middle. The CDR3 runs to 17 residues. CDR3 sequence: CASSTGDRGAGANVLTF. The CDR3 bases are TGTGCCAGTAGTACGGGGGATCGCGGGGCTGGGGCCAACGTCCTGACTTTC.

This clone was recorded a few times. V is TRBV10-1 and J is TRBJ1-1, with D possibly being TRBD1 (5 bases). V lost 6 bases and J lost 4, with 15 bases in between. CDR1 is WNHNN and CDR2 is SYGVQD in the germline V gene (reference sequence). The CDR3 sequence is 14 residues long. The CDR3: CASSGDGGGTEAFF. DNA of the CDR3: TGCGCCAGCAGCGGGGATGGGGGGGGCACTGAAGCTTTCTTT.

The chain couples TRBV28 to TRBJ1-5, with TRBD1 as a possible D gene (6 bases). Germline-derived CDR1 and CDR2 are MDHEN and SYDVKM. The CDR3 is 16 residues long. V was clipped by 1 base and J by 2 bases, with 12 bases between them. The CDR3 DNA follows: TGTGCCAGCAGTTTATCCCTAGGGGGTGGCAATCAGCCCCAGCATTTT. Protein sequence: CASSLSLGGGNQPQHF.

This chain connects TRBV18 to TRBJ1-2; possibly TRBD1 for D (5 bases). The CDR3 covers 15 residues. CDR1 and CDR2 from the germline V gene are KGHSH and LQKENI. The germline V and J ends were trimmed by 2 bases and 2 bases, with 12 bases remaining between them. The CDR3 region is CASSPSRQTNYGYTF. CDR3 DNA: TGTGCCAGCTCACCATCCCGACAGACCAACTATGGCTACACCTTC.

This chain links TRBV18 with TRBJ1-2, with D possibly being TRBD1 (6 bases). The CDR3 runs to 15 residues. V was trimmed by 2 bases and J by 2 bases, leaving 12 bases between them. Germline V CDR1 and CDR2: KGHSH, LQKENI. As DNA, the CDR3 is TGTGCCAGCTCACCAGCAGCGGGGGGCAACTATGGCTACACCTTC. This translates into CASSPAAGGNYGYTF.

This chain connects TRBV5-6 to TRBJ2-6; D may be TRBD2 (5 bases). Trimming removed 5 bases at V and 7 bases at J, with 22 bases between. This CDR3 region has 17 residues. From germline, CDR1 is SGHDT and CDR2 YYEEEE. DNA of the CDR3: TGTGCCAGCAGTTTCATGACCGCAAGCGGAGGAGCCAACGTCCTGACTTTC. The encoded protein is CASSFMTASGGANVLTF.

The chain joins TRBV10-2 to TRBJ2-2, with 7 nucleotides matching TRBD2. The CDR3 sequence is 16 residues long. Per the germline V gene, CDR1 is WSHSY and CDR2 is SAAADI. After removal of 0 bases from V and 4 bases from J, the junction contained 5 bases not matched to a gene. The CDR3 DNA reads as TGCGCCAGCAGTGAGTCGGCGGGAGCGGGCACCGGGGAGCTGTTTTTT. It codes for CASSESAGAGTGELFF.

This clone turned up a few times. The chain joins TRBV6-6 to TRBJ2-1; a weak D match, TRBD1 (5 bases). The V gene lost 0 bases and the J gene lost 3 bases, with 6 bases spanning the gap. Germline V CDR1 and CDR2: MNHNY, SVGAGI (reference sequence). CDR3 length: 14 residues. DNA of the CDR3: TGTGCCAGCAGTTACTCGGACAACTACAATGAGCAGTTCTTC. Translated, it gives CASSYSDNYNEQFF.

This clone occurred once. This CDR3 reads CASGTGTGGPANTIYF. CDR3 coding DNA: TGTGCTAGTGGGACCGGGACAGGAGGCCCCGCTAACACCATATATTTT. The rearrangement uses TRBV12-5 and TRBJ1-3; 8 nucleotides agree with TRBD1. The germline V gene encodes CDR1 LGHNT and CDR2 FRNRAP. Losses at the gene ends were 6 bases for V and 7 bases for J; bases not matched to a gene: 14. The CDR3 runs to 16 residues.

The rearrangement uses TRBV9 and TRBJ2-3, with TRBD1 matching over 7 bases. CDR1 is SGDLS, CDR2 YYNGEE, per germline. V lost 2 bases to trimming and J lost 3 bases; unmatched junction nucleotides: 9. The CDR3 has 16 amino acids. CDR3 sequence (DNA): TGTGCCAGCAGCGTTGGGACAGCGCCGGGGACAGATACGCAGTATTTT. It is translated as CASSVGTAPGTDTQYF.

The chain couples TRBV7-9 to TRBJ2-7, with unresolved D. Germline-derived CDR1 and CDR2 are SEHNR and FQNEAQ (reference sequence). V dropped 7 bases and J dropped 6 bases, with 19 bases sitting between them. The CDR3 consists of 14 residues. CDR3 nucleotides: TGTGCCAGCACCCACGGTTTTCCCTCGGGCGAGCAGTACTTC. Translating it yields CASTHGFPSGEQYF.

J is TRBJ2-6 and V is TRBV29-1, with D perhaps assigned TRBD1 or TRBD2 (5 bases each). Germline-derived CDR1 and CDR2 are SQVTM and ANQGSEA. V lost 2 bases and J 1 base, leaving 12 bases between the germline ends. This CDR3 spans 16 amino acids. This CDR3 reads CSVESGTFSGANVLTF. The CDR3 nucleotides read TGCAGCGTTGAATCCGGGACGTTTTCTGGGGCCAACGTCCTGACTTTC.

This clone was counted between two and nine times. The gene calls are TRBV7-9 and TRBJ1-1; D not certain. The CDR3 contains 16 residues. The ends were cut back, 5 bases at V and 4 bases at J, with 20 bases in the middle. The germline V gene encodes CDR1 SEHNR and CDR2 FQNEAQ (reference sequence). This chain's CDR3 is CASSTSSLIQSTEAFF. The CDR3 DNA reads TGTGCCAGCAGCACATCCAGTCTCATTCAGAGCACTGAAGCTTTCTTT.

The chain employs TRBV11-3 and TRBJ1-1; D not resolved. V shed 4 bases and J shed 0 bases, with 9 bases lying between them. Germline V gives CDR1 SGHNT, CDR2 YENEEA. The length of the CDR3 is 14 residues. Written as DNA, the CDR3 is TGTGCCAGCAGCTCCCAGTGGTTGAACACTGAAGCTTTCTTT. This codes for CASSSQWLNTEAFF.

The chain uses TRBV7-9 and TRBJ2-5; no firm D call. The germline CDR1 and CDR2 sequences are SEHNR and FQNEAQ (reference sequence). The CDR3 is made up of 13 amino acids. The V and J ends lost 1 base and 5 bases respectively, with 8 bases between them. The CDR3 region is CASSLVGSETQYF. DNA for the CDR3: TGTGCCAGCAGCTTAGTGGGAAGTGAGACCCAGTACTTC. Filled out from reference TRBV7-9 and TRBJ2-5, the complete variable domain reads DTGVSQNPRHKITKRGQNVTFRCDPISEHNRLYWYRQTLGQGPEFLTYFQNEAQLEKSRLLSDRFSAERPKGSFSTLEIQRTEQGDSAMYLCASSLVGSETQYFGPGTRLLVL.

V and J are TRBV15 and TRBJ1-5; D ambiguous. CDR3 length: 13 residues. Germline values: CDR1 LNHNV, CDR2 YYDKDF (reference sequence). Trimming stripped 6 bases from V and 6 bases from J, with 12 bases between. The CDR3 region is CATRLFPSQPQHF. CDR3 DNA: TGTGCCACCAGATTATTTCCAAGTCAGCCCCAGCATTTT.

The V call is TRBV4-3, the J call TRBJ2-1; possibly TRBD2 for D (5 bases). The CDR3 is 14 residues long. Trimming stripped 3 bases from V and 5 bases from J, with 11 bases between. Germline V gene sequence: CDR1 LGHNA, CDR2 YSLEER. CDR3 nucleotide sequence: TGCGCCAGCAGCCAGTCACTAGGAAACAATGAGCAGTTCTTC. Its translation is CASSQSLGNNEQFF.

The chain uses TRBV27 and TRBJ1-2; the D is unclear. The V gene's germline CDR1 is MNHEY and CDR2 SMNVEV (reference sequence). V was clipped by 5 bases and J by 7 bases, with 11 bases between them. The CDR3 is 12 amino acids. DNA for the CDR3: TGTGCCAGCAGTCCCATGGACGGTGGCTACACCTTC. It yields the protein CASSPMDGGYTF.

The V gene is TRBV7-2, the J gene TRBJ1-4; D perhaps matches TRBD1 (5 bases). Between the trimmed V and J ends, which lost 5 bases and 5 bases, there was a span of 12 bases. This CDR3 comprises 14 residues. Germline V lookup: CDR1 SGHTA, CDR2 FQGNSA. The CDR3: CASSLDSLNEKLFF. The DNA for the CDR3 is TGTGCCAGCAGCCTCGACAGCTTAAATGAAAAACTGTTTTTT.

This clone was counted only a few times. The rearrangement joins TRBV2 to TRBJ2-2; 10 bases fit TRBD2. Germline values: CDR1 SNHLY, CDR2 FYNNEI. The CDR3 consists of 15 residues. J lost 6 bases, V lost 5 bases, and 6 bases had no gene match. DNA for the CDR3: TGTGCCAGCAGTCCCTTAGCGGGAGGACCCGGGGAGCTGTTTTTT. Its translation is CASSPLAGGPGELFF.